Presented here are 18 T cell receptor beta chains from one specimen sequenced in a study of T cell responses to AZD1222 COVID-19 vaccine. Generated by immunoSEQ multiplex PCR, the TCRdb table keeps only in-frame clones and is missing some. The sample records 30,000 to 35,000 clones, 80% to 90% being singletons. Material: peripheral blood, obtained 28 days after the second AZD1222 dose. The origin of the receptors is an adult who received the AZD1222 COVID-19 vaccine.

The J gene is TRBJ2-3, the V gene TRBV15, with 7 positions matching TRBD2. Germline V gene data show CDR1 as LNHNV and CDR2 as YYDKDF (reference sequence). This CDR3 region has 16 residues. J lost 7 bases, V lost 3 bases, and 13 bases had no gene match. The chain's CDR3 is CATSSVQRGHANTQYF. Here the CDR3 DNA reads TGTGCCACCAGCAGTGTCCAGCGGGGTCATGCGAATACGCAGTATTTT. Looking up the rest from reference TRBV15 and TRBJ2-3 gives the full variable domain: DAMVIQNPRYQVTQFGKPVTLSCSQTLNHNVMYWYQQKSSQAPKLLFHYYDKDFNNEADTPDNFQSRRPNTSFCFLDIRSPGLGDTAMYLCATSSVQRGHANTQYFGPGTRLTVL.

The rearrangement joins TRBV6-4 to TRBJ2-2, with D perhaps TRBD1 or TRBD2 (5 bases each). The CDR3 covers 15 residues. Germline V lookup: CDR1 MRHNA, CDR2 SNTAGT. V lost 6 bases and J 0 bases, leaving 11 bases between the germline ends. The CDR3: CASSRDGANTGELFF. The DNA of the CDR3 is TGTGCCAGCAGCCGGGACGGCGCGAACACCGGGGAGCTGTTTTTT.

This chain links TRBV19 with TRBJ2-7, with D perhaps TRBD2 (6 bases). Germline lookup yields CDR1 LNHDA and CDR2 SQIVND (reference sequence). The ends were cut back, 10 bases at V and 0 bases at J, with 19 bases in the middle. The CDR3 has 15 residues. This chain's CDR3 is CATSLRGSSSYEQYF. The CDR3 DNA reads as TGTGCCACCTCACTTCGGGGGAGTAGCTCCTACGAGCAGTACTTC.

This sequence joins TRBV6-1 and TRBJ2-1; possible D gene TRBD1, 6 bases. This CDR3 has 11 residues. Germline V gene sequence: CDR1 MNHNS, CDR2 SASEGT. Deletions cut 0 bases from V and 12 bases from J, with 6 bases between. CDR3 in amino acids: CASSEATGQFF. CDR3 in DNA: TGTGCCAGCAGTGAAGCGACAGGGCAGTTCTTC.

The chain joins TRBV27 to TRBJ2-7; 7 nucleotides line up with TRBD1. Germline trimming cut 2 bases from V and 6 bases from J; bases unmatched to any gene: 7. CDR1 MNHEY and CDR2 SMNVEV come from the germline V gene (reference sequence). The CDR3 has 14 residues. The CDR3 region has the DNA TGTGCCAGCAGTTTAAGGGACAGAGGGCGCGAGCAGTACTTC. It codes for CASSLRDRGREQYF.

The chain joins TRBV2 to TRBJ2-2; no reliable D call. Trimming cost V 7 bases and J 8 bases, with 14 bases left between them. The CDR3 totals 13 residues. Per the germline V gene, CDR1 is SNHLY and CDR2 is FYNNEI. This CDR3 is CASILESAGELFF. CDR3 nucleotide sequence: TGTGCCAGCATCCTCGAATCGGCGGGGGAGCTGTTTTTT.

The V call is TRBV3-1 (or the pseudogene TRBV3-2), the J call TRBJ1-2, with D perhaps matching TRBD1 (5 bases). The CDR3 consists of 12 residues. From germline, CDR1 is LGHDT and CDR2 YNNKEL (reference sequence). The germline V and J ends were trimmed by 5 bases and 8 bases, with 12 bases remaining between them. The CDR3 DNA sequence: TGTGCCAGCAGCGGGGCCTCTGGGGGCTACACCTTC. Translated: CASSGASGGYTF.

The chain employs TRBV19 and TRBJ2-2; D gene uncertain. Germline-derived CDR1 and CDR2 are LNHDA and SQIVND (reference sequence). This CDR3 has 12 residues. Trimming shortened V by 6 bases and J by 7 bases, and 9 bases separated the two germline ends. The CDR3 bases are TGTGCCAGTAGGCAGCAAGTCGGGGAGCTGTTTTTT. It specifies CASRQQVGELFF.

This clone was detected a few times. The V and J genes are TRBV28 and TRBJ2-1; no reliable D call. Germline V lookup: CDR1 MDHEN, CDR2 SYDVKM. The CDR3 extends over 10 amino acids. V was pared by 5 bases and J by 8 bases, with 4 bases between. The CDR3 protein is CASSLDEQFF. Written as DNA, the CDR3 is TGTGCCAGCAGTCTGGATGAGCAGTTCTTC.

The V gene is TRBV19, the J gene TRBJ2-7; 8 bases align to TRBD1. Germline V lookup: CDR1 LNHDA, CDR2 SQIVND (reference sequence). The CDR3 is made up of 12 amino acids. With 8 bases clipped from V and 7 bases from J, the junction kept 7 bases outside the gene matches. The CDR3 bases are TGTGCCAGTGCGACAGGGGCTGGGGAGCAGTACTTC. As protein: CASATGAGEQYF.

CDR3 protein: CASRLNTEAFF. The CDR3 region has the DNA TGTGCCAGCAGGCTCAACACTGAAGCTTTCTTT. The gene calls are TRBV12-3 or TRBV12-4 and TRBJ1-1; D is undetermined. V was shortened by 6 bases and J by 2 bases, with 4 bases between the two germline ends. This CDR3 contains 11 residues.

The gene calls are TRBV6-5 and TRBJ1-5; possible D gene TRBD1, 6 bases. V was pared by 6 bases and J by 6 bases, with 15 bases between. Germline loops: CDR1 MNHEY, CDR2 SVGAGI. The CDR3 spans 14 residues. Here the CDR3 reads CASRPMGGRQPQHF. DNA of the CDR3: TGTGCCAGCAGACCCATGGGGGGCCGTCAGCCCCAGCATTTT.

The chain employs TRBV20-1 and TRBJ1-4; D remains unclear. Germline CDR1 is DFQATT and CDR2 is SNEGSKA (reference sequence). Trimming pared 3 bases from V and 7 bases from J, leaving 15 bases between. CDR3 size: 14 residues. The CDR3 is CSASVGRVGEKLFF. CDR3 DNA sequence: TGCAGTGCTAGTGTAGGACGGGTGGGTGAAAAACTGTTTTTT.

The V and J genes are TRBV3-1 (or the pseudogene TRBV3-2) and TRBJ2-2; perhaps TRBD1 as D (5 bases). The V end was cut by 3 bases, the J end by 6 bases, with 5 bases between. Germline values: CDR1 LGHDT, CDR2 YNNKEL (reference sequence). The CDR3 covers 12 residues. In nucleotides, the CDR3 is TGTGCCAGCAGCCAGGGGCCCGGGGAGCTGTTTTTT. As protein: CASSQGPGELFF.

The chain couples TRBV10-1 to TRBJ2-5, with a possible D match to TRBD1 (6 bases). Germline values: CDR1 WNHNN, CDR2 SYGVQD (reference sequence). Trimming took 3 bases from V and 7 from J, leaving 9 bases between them. This CDR3 comprises 12 residues. CDR3 nucleotide sequence: TGCGCCAGCAGTGAAGGGGGTACGACCCAGTACTTC. It is translated as CASSEGGTTQYF.

The V gene is TRBV5-1, the J gene TRBJ1-2, with 9 positions matching TRBD1. The ends lost 3 bases at V and 3 bases at J; junction bases unmatched: 0. This CDR3 has 13 residues. Germline V gene data show CDR1 as SGHRS and CDR2 as YFSETQ. The CDR3 reads CASSWTGDYGYTF. The CDR3 nucleotides read TGCGCCAGCAGCTGGACAGGGGACTATGGCTACACCTTC.

This chain joins TRBV6-5 and TRBJ2-2; possible D gene TRBD2, 5 bases. The length of the CDR3 is 15 residues. The germline CDR1 and CDR2 sequences are MNHEY and SVGAGI. The V end lost 7 bases, the J end lost 3 bases, and 15 bases lay between the germline ends. The CDR3 DNA follows: TGTGCCAGCATCCTCGAGGGCTTAGACACCGGGGAGCTGTTTTTT. Amino acid sequence: CASILEGLDTGELFF.

CDR3 loop: CASSPAGTGNQPQHF. The CDR3 DNA follows: TGTGCCAGCTCGCCGGCGGGGACCGGCAATCAGCCCCAGCATTTT. The chain uses TRBV18 and TRBJ1-5, with TRBD1 as a possible D gene (5 bases). Germline CDR1 and CDR2: KGHSH and LQKENI. This CDR3 region has 15 residues. The ends were cut back, 6 bases at V and 2 bases at J, with 14 bases in the middle.